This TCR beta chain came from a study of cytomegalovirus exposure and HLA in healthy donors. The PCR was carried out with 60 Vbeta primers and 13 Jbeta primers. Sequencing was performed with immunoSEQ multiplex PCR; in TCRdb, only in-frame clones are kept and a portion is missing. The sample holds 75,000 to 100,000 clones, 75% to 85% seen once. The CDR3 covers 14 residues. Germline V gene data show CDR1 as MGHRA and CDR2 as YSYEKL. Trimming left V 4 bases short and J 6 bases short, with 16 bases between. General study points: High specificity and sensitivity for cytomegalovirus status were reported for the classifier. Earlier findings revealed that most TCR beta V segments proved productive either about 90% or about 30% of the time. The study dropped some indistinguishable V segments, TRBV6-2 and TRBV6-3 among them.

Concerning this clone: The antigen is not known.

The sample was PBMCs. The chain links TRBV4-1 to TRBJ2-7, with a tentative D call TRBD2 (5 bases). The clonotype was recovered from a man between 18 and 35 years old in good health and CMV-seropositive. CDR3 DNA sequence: TGCGCCAGCAGCCCCGCCTCGGGAATGGGCGAGCAGTACTTC. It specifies CASSPASGMGEQYF.